The entry that follows covers one T cell receptor (beta chain) sequence. Trimming pared 8 bases from V and 1 base from J, leaving 14 bases between. Germline values: CDR1 MNHNY, CDR2 SVGAGI (reference sequence). The CDR3 consists of 14 residues. Repertoires were generated with immunoSEQ multiplex PCR, while TCRdb's copy carries only in-frame clones and drops some. The sample has 410,000 or so clones; approximately 92% are singletons. These data originate in a study of Ad26.COV2.S vaccination and SARS-CoV-2 variants. Study as a whole: Donor got 5x10^10 or 1x10^11 viral particles of Ad26.COV2.S.

Treatment noted: some 19 received Ad26.COV2.S at low or high dose, single or two shots; roughly five received placebo; per-sample allocation not given. The study sampled participants on day 63 after the first vaccine or placebo injection. The sequenced sample was peripheral blood, obtained in a trial of Ad26.COV2.S vaccine versus placebo. The sequence came from a person between 18 and 65 years old who received the Ad26.COV2.S COVID-19 vaccine or a placebo. The V call is TRBV6-6, the J call TRBJ1-1, with D hard to call. CDR3 region: CASRRQAGNTEAFF. The CDR3 DNA sequence: TGTGCCAGCCGCCGCCAGGCGGGGAACACTGAAGCTTTCTTT.